Sequencing of this T cell receptor (beta chain) was carried out in a study of blood T cell repertoires in COVID-19. Study-wide background: The United States, Italy and Spain supplied acute and convalescent COVID-19 samples. From T cells, B-cell-depleted T cells, or PBMCs came the material, which was cDNA or gDNA.

J gave up 0 bases and V 4 bases, and 16 bases lay outside the gene matches. CDR3 size: 20 residues. CDR1 and CDR2 from the germline V gene are SGHRS and YFSETQ. Generated by immunoSEQ multiplex PCR, the TCRdb table keeps only in-frame clones and is missing some. The sample lists some 150,000 clones, approximately 87% seen once, with 35% to 50% in the top ten. The J gene is TRBJ2-6, the V gene TRBV5-1; TRBD1 aligns across 7 bases. The clonotype originates from a human donor in a cohort sampled during active COVID-19. Sequenced material: peripheral blood. The CDR3 sequence is CASSHPRSRDSSSGANVLTF. The CDR3 nucleotides are TGCGCCAGCAGCCACCCCCGCAGCCGGGACAGTAGCTCTGGGGCCAACGTCCTGACTTTC.